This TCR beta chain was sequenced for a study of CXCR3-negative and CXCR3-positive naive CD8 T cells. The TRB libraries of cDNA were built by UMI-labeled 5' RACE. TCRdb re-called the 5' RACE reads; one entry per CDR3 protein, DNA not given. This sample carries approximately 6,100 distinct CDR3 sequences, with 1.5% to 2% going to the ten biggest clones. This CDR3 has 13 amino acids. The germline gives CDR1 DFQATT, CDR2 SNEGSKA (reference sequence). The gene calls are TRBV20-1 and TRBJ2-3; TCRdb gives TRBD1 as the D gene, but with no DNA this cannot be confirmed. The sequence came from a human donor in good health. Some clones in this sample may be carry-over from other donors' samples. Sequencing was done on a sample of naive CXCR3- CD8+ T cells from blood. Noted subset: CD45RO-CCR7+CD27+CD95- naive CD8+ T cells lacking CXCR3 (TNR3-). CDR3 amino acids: CSARVQGTDTQYF.